The 17 T cell receptor beta chains below were found in one sample sequenced in a study of response to subunit inactivated influenza vaccine. MiXCR was run by TCRdb on the RT-PCR reads, yielding one entry per CDR3 protein. The sample has about 480,000 distinct CDR3 sequences, 13% seen once. The sample was PBMCs from blood, taken around seven weeks after vaccination. Receptors were obtained from a man between 50 and 59 years old who received an inactivated influenza vaccine.

This clonotype has just a few counts. A read error may account for a junction end that differs from germline. This chain connects TRBV6-1 to TRBJ2-7, with 7 bases aligning to TRBD1. The CDR3 extends over 13 amino acids. The germline V gene has CDR1 MNHNS and CDR2 SASEGT. The CDR3 sequence is CASTTGISHEQYF. In DNA, the CDR3 is TGTGCCAGCACGACAGGGATCTCCCACGAGCAGTACTTC.

This clonotype appeared many times. The chain couples TRBV12-3 or TRBV12-4 to TRBJ1-6, with 7 positions matching TRBD1. The CDR3 contains 15 residues. The V segment lost 7 bases and the J segment 7 bases; nucleotides outside the gene matches: 10. The CDR3 DNA follows: TGTGCCAGCACCCAGGGGGACAGAACGAATTCACCCCTCCACTTT. Its translation is CASTQGDRTNSPLHF.

This clonotype occurred a few times. This chain uses TRBV15 with TRBJ2-1; TRBD2 is a possible D gene (5 bases). CDR1 LNHNV and CDR2 YYDKDF come from the germline V gene (reference sequence). The CDR3 has 12 amino acids. V gave up 2 bases and J gave up 14 bases, with 13 bases separating them. This CDR3 reads CATSRRGGREFF. CDR3 in DNA: TGTGCCACCAGCAGACGCGGAGGTAGGGAGTTCTTC. The complete variable domain, with remaining parts taken from reference TRBV15 and TRBJ2-1, reads DAMVIQNPRYQVTQFGKPVTLSCSQTLNHNVMYWYQQKSSQAPKLLFHYYDKDFNNEADTPDNFQSRRPNTSFCFLDIRSPGLGDTAMYLCATSRRGGREFFGPGTRLTVL.

V is TRBV20-1 and J is TRBJ2-7; D might be TRBD1 (6 bases). V lost 0 bases, J lost 4 bases, and 16 bases lay in between. In germline, CDR1 is DFQATT, CDR2 SNEGSKA (reference sequence). The CDR3 sequence is 15 residues long. As DNA, the CDR3 is TGCAGTGCTAGAGATGTCCTTGGACAGCGTTACGAGCAGTACTTC. Its translation is CSARDVLGQRYEQYF.

The table lists this clonotype with many counts. The rearrangement uses TRBV5-5 and TRBJ2-7; no definite D call. Trimming left V 2 bases short and J 3 bases short, with 18 bases between. Germline assignment: CDR1 SGHKS and CDR2 YYEKEE (reference sequence). This CDR3 is built from 16 residues. CDR3 region: CASSLGGSTILYEQYF. CDR3 nucleotides: TGTGCCAGCAGCTTAGGCGGATCGACCATCCTCTACGAGCAGTACTTC.

V and J are TRBV4-2 and TRBJ2-5; the D gene is possibly TRBD1 (6 bases). Germline CDR1 reads LGHNA; CDR2 reads YNFKEQ. CDR3 length: 14 residues. Trimming cost V 4 bases and J 2 bases, with 11 bases left between them. The CDR3, as DNA: TGTGCCAGCAGCCCGTATGACAGGCAAGAGACCCAGTACTTC. It codes for CASSPYDRQETQYF.

There are many counts of this clonotype. This chain uses TRBV5-1 with TRBJ2-7; D remains ambiguous. Trimming removed 2 bases from V and 0 bases from J, with 6 bases in between. Germline V lookup: CDR1 SGHRS, CDR2 YFSETQ. This CDR3 is built from 13 residues. The CDR3 DNA sequence: TGCGCCAGCAGCTTACAAAGCTCCTACGAGCAGTACTTC. Translated: CASSLQSSYEQYF.

The chain joins TRBV20-1 to TRBJ2-7; D is unclear. Germline V lookup: CDR1 DFQATT, CDR2 SNEGSKA (reference sequence). Deletions cut 6 bases from V and 6 bases from J, with 9 bases between. The CDR3 is 10 amino acids. CDR3 amino acids: CSASLSEQYF. The CDR3 DNA reads TGCAGTGCCAGTTTGAGCGAGCAGTACTTC.

This clonotype was recorded a few times. V usage is TRBV12-3 or TRBV12-4 and J usage is TRBJ2-5; D is perhaps TRBD2 (6 bases). The CDR3 contains 14 residues. V was clipped by 5 bases and J by 6 bases, with 16 bases between them. The CDR3 DNA is TGTGCCAGCAGTCAGCTAGCGAGCTCGAAGACCCAGTACTTC. It codes for CASSQLASSKTQYF.

This clonotype was counted only a few times. The chain employs TRBV7-2 and TRBJ2-1, with no clear D. The CDR3 is 14 residues long. CDR1 SGHTA and CDR2 FQGNSA come from the germline V gene. Trimming cost V 4 bases and J 9 bases, with 16 bases left between them. The CDR3 spells CASSSRVLRGEQFF. For the CDR3, the DNA is TGTGCCAGCAGCTCCCGGGTCCTTCGCGGTGAGCAGTTCTTC.

This clonotype came up a few times. The V gene is TRBV7-2, the J gene TRBJ2-7; 8 nucleotides agree with TRBD1. CDR1 and CDR2 (germline): SGHTA, FQGNSA. After removal of 0 bases from V and 3 bases from J, the junction contained 4 bases not matched to a gene. The CDR3 has 15 residues. CDR3 sequence: CASSLAPTGVYEQYF. In nucleotides, the CDR3 is TGTGCCAGCAGCTTAGCACCGACAGGGGTCTACGAGCAGTACTTC.

V and J are TRBV20-1 and TRBJ2-1; D is tentatively TRBD1 or TRBD2 (5 bases each). The CDR3 contains 14 residues. Germline CDR1 is DFQATT and CDR2 is SNEGSKA (reference sequence). With 0 bases removed from V and 7 bases from J, the gap between germline ends came to 13 bases. CDR3 sequence reads: CSARDPRERNEQFF. The CDR3, as DNA: TGCAGTGCTAGAGATCCCAGGGAGAGGAATGAGCAGTTCTTC.

This sequence joins TRBV11-2 and TRBJ2-5; 13 nucleotides line up with TRBD2. With V trimmed by 4 bases and J by 5 bases, 10 bases remained unmatched. The germline CDR1 and CDR2 sequences are SGHAT and FQNNGV. The CDR3 consists of 17 residues. CDR3 in amino acids: CASSYPLAGGPGETQYF. The CDR3 region has the DNA TGTGCCAGCAGCTACCCACTAGCGGGAGGGCCGGGTGAGACCCAGTACTTC.

This clonotype came up many times. The chain employs TRBV20-1 and TRBJ2-1; 13 positions match TRBD2. The CDR3 contains 18 residues. With 4 bases clipped from V and 8 bases from J, the junction kept 17 bases outside the gene matches. CDR1 is DFQATT and CDR2 is SNEGSKA in the germline V gene (reference sequence). CDR3 DNA: TGCAGTGCTACGAACCAACTACTGACTAGCGGGGGGAGGGATGAGCAGTTCTTC. It yields the protein CSATNQLLTSGGRDEQFF.

The CDR3 protein is CASSLELAGGFGELFF. Written as DNA, the CDR3 is TGTGCCAGCAGCTTGGAACTAGCGGGAGGGTTCGGGGAGCTGTTTTTT. The chain recombines TRBV5-5 with TRBJ2-2; 13 positions agree with TRBD2. This CDR3 region has 16 residues. Trimming removed 0 bases from V and 7 bases from J; junction bases left unmatched: 3. CDR1 SGHKS and CDR2 YYEKEE come from the germline V gene (reference sequence).

The chain carries TRBV18 and TRBJ2-3, with D tentatively TRBD2 (5 bases). Germline V gene lookup returns CDR1 KGHSH and CDR2 LQKENI. The CDR3 consists of 15 residues. The ends were cut back, 3 bases at V and 6 bases at J, with 16 bases in the middle. Here the CDR3 reads CASSPDSGARDTQYF. In DNA form, the CDR3 reads TGTGCCAGCTCACCGGACTCTGGCGCCCGGGATACGCAGTATTTT.

The chain is built from TRBV14 and TRBJ2-1; 9 bases are shared with TRBD2. In germline, CDR1 is SGHDN, CDR2 FVKESK. J was trimmed by 6 bases and V by 4 bases; bases with no gene match: 7. The CDR3 spans 15 residues. Here the CDR3 reads CASSRSGGSFNEQFF. Here the CDR3 DNA reads TGTGCCAGCAGCCGAAGCGGGGGGTCATTCAATGAGCAGTTCTTC.